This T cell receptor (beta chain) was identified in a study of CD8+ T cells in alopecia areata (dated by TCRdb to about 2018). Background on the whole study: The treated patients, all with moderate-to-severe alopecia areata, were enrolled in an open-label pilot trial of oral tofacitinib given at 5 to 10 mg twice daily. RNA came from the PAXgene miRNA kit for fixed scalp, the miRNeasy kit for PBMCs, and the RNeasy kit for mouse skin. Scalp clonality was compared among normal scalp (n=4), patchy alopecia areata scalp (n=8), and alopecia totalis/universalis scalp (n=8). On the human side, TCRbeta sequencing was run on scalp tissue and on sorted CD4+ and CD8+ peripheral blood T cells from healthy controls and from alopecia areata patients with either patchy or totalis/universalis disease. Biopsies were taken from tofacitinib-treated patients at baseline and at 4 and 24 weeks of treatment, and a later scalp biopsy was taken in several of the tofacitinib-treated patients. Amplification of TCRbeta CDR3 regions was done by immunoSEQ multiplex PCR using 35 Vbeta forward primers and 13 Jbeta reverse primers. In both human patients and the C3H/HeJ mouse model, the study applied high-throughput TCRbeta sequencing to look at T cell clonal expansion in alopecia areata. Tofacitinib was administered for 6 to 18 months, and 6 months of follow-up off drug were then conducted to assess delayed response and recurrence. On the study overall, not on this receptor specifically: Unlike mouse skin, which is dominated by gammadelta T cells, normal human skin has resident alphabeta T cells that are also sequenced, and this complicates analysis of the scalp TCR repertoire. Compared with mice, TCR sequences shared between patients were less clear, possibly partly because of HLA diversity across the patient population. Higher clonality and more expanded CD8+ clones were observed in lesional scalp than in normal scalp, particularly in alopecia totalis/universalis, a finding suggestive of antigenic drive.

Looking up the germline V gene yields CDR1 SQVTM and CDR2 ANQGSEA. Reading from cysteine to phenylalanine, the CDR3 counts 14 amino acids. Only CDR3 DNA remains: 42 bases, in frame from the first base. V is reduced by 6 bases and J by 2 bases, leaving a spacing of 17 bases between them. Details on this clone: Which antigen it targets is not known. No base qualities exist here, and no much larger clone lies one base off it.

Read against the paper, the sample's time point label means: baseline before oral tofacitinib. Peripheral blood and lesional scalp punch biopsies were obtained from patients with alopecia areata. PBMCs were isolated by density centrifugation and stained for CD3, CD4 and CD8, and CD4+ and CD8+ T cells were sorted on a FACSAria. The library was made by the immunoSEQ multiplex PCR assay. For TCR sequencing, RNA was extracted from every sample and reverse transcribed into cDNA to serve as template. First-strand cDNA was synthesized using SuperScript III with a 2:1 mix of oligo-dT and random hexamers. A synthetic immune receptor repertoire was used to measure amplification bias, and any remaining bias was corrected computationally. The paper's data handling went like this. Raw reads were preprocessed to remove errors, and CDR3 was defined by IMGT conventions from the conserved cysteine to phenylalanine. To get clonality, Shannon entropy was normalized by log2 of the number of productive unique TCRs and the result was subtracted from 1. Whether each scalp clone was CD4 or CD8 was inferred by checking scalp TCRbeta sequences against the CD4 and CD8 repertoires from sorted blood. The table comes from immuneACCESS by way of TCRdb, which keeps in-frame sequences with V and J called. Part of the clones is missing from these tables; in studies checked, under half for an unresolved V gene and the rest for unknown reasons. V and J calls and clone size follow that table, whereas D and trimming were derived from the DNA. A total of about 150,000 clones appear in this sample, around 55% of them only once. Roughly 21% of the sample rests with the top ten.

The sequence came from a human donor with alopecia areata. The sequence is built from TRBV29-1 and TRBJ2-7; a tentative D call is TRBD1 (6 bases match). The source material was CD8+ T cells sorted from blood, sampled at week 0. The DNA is TGCAGCGTCTTACGGACAGCCGGGACCTACGAGCAGTACTTC. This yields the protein CSVLRTAGTYEQYF.